This TCR beta chain stems from a study of T-cell reconstitution after alpha-beta-depleted transplantation in children. Using unique molecular identifiers, the investigators prepared the TCRbeta library. One entry per CDR3 protein, called by TCRdb with MiXCR from the PCR reads. This table holds some 520,000 distinct CDR3 sequences, over 25% found once. This clonotype was obtained from a human donor who donated a stem cell graft to a child with aplastic anemia. Sequenced material: PBMCs from the stem cell graft donor, taken from the stem cell graft.

The CDR3 region is CASSSAGGAAYEQYV. In DNA form, the CDR3 reads TGTGCCAGCAGTTCCGCGGGGGGCGCGGCGTACGAGCAGTACGTC. This rearrangement joins TRBV28 to TRBJ2-7; TRBD2 aligns across 8 bases. CDR1 is MDHEN, CDR2 SYDVKM, per germline. This CDR3 region has 15 residues. After removal of 4 bases from V and 4 bases from J, the junction contained 9 bases not matched to a gene.